Here is one T cell receptor (beta chain) with its context. Those enrolled in Seattle joined during active infection and were followed longitudinally afterward. This entry is derived from a study of blood T cell repertoires in COVID-19. Study as a whole: Spain, Italy and the United States supplied samples that represented acute and convalescent COVID-19. Sources were T cells, B-cell-depleted T cells, or PBMCs; the material itself was cDNA or gDNA.

The assay was immunoSEQ multiplex PCR, and TCRdb's table has in-frame clones only and misses some. The profile shows fewer than 200,000 clones, 80% to 90% of them singletons. From germline, CDR1 is KGHSH and CDR2 LQKENI. The CDR3 contains 15 residues. V was shortened by 3 bases and J by 4 bases, with 13 bases between the two germline ends. The chain joins TRBV18 to TRBJ2-1, with a possible D match to TRBD2 (5 bases). The specimen was peripheral blood. This TCR came from a woman of 80 years or more with COVID-19, enrolled during active disease. CDR3 in DNA: TGTGCCAGCTCACCGTTGAAAGCGGCATACAATGAGCAGTTCTTC. This gives the protein CASSPLKAAYNEQFF.